Below are 26 T cell receptor beta chains sequenced from a single sample in a study of regulatory T cells in long-lasting Graves disease (dated by TCRdb to about 2021). Library preparation was by multiplex PCR. Instrument used: Illumina HiSeq 4000. iRepertoire HTBI primers and Arm-PCR amplification of CDR3 regions were used to construct TCR beta libraries. TCRdb passed the public sequencing reads through fastp at Q25 and MiXCR, retaining productive beta sequences. CDR3 protein sequences are deduplicated, and each keeps its most common genes and DNA. The sample table contains 390,000 or so distinct CDR3 sequences; only one count was recorded for about 11% of them. The ten largest clonotypes hold approximately 19% of the sample. What this sample's time point label stands for: newly diagnosed GD, antithyroid drugs for less than 3 months. For both TCR sequencing and RNA sequencing, RNA was extracted from PBMCs using TRIzol.

This sample was shared with a second study, whose subject was T cells in Graves' hyperthyroidism and ophthalmopathy.

The sequencing here drew on peripheral blood mononuclear cells (PBMCs), taken at new diagnosis, from a patient treated with antithyroid drugs. These receptors came from a woman aged 18-30 years with Graves disease. Donor details come from another sample of the same person, matched by shared clones.

About this clonotype: This may be a read error, as it is one base from a much larger clone. CDR3 loop: CASSQGFRYPQLFF. The CDR3 DNA sequence: TGCGCCAGCAGCCAAGGTTTCCGTTACCCGCAGCTGTTTTTT. The chain uses TRBV4-1 and TRBJ2-2; D is ambiguous. The CDR3 totals 14 residues. Trimming took off 1 base at V and 12 bases at J, with 15 bases between the two ends. CDR1 is MGHRA, CDR2 YSYEKL, per germline.

This clonotype was observed at least ten times. The chain has TRBV27 and TRBJ2-1; 12 bases line up with TRBD2. The germline V gene encodes CDR1 MNHEY and CDR2 SMNVEV (reference sequence). The junction had 3 bases not matched to a gene; V was cut back by 6 bases and J by 6 bases. The CDR3 loop spans 14 amino acids. CDR3 loop: CASSGLAGFNEQFF. In DNA, the CDR3 is TGTGCCAGCAGCGGACTAGCGGGATTCAATGAGCAGTTCTTC.

This clonotype has more than one count but fewer than ten. V gene TRBV29-1 combines with J gene TRBJ1-2; D is possibly TRBD1 (5 bases). The V and J ends lost 3 bases and 2 bases respectively, with 13 bases between them. The CDR3 is made up of 14 amino acids. The germline V gene encodes CDR1 SQVTM and CDR2 ANQGSEA. CDR3 coding DNA: TGCAGCGTTGAGAGGGCAGGGACGAACTATGGCTACACCTTC. Protein sequence: CSVERAGTNYGYTF.

This clonotype was seen at least ten times. The chain uses TRBV20-1 and TRBJ2-3; the D gene is possibly TRBD2 (6 bases). The CDR3 length is 14 residues. Germline V gene sequence: CDR1 DFQATT, CDR2 SNEGSKA (reference sequence). V lost 3 bases, J lost 1 base, and 11 bases lay in between. The CDR3, as DNA: TGCAGTGCTAGGGTGGTAGCGGGCACAGATACGCAGTATTTT. Encoded protein: CSARVVAGTDTQYF.

This clonotype was counted at least ten times. The CDR3 sequence is CSATPAGGSEQYF. Written as DNA, the CDR3 is TGCAGTGCCACCCCCGCGGGGGGCTCAGAGCAGTACTTC. The J gene is TRBJ2-7, the V gene TRBV20-1; 8 positions agree with TRBD2. The V gene's germline CDR1 is DFQATT and CDR2 SNEGSKA (reference sequence). The CDR3 has 13 residues. With V trimmed by 6 bases and J by 7 bases, 11 bases remained unmatched.

In its sample, this clonotype was seen many times. This chain joins TRBV7-2 and TRBJ2-2; D gene uncertain. Germline assignment: CDR1 SGHTA and CDR2 FQGNSA. The CDR3 is 14 residues long. Trimming shortened V by 5 bases and J by 2 bases, and 9 bases separated the two germline ends. The CDR3 sequence: CASSQLINTGELFF. In DNA form, the CDR3 reads TGTGCCAGCAGCCAACTGATAAACACCGGGGAGCTGTTTTTT.

This clonotype is a singleton in its sample. One base away lies a much larger clone, so this may be a sequencing read error. The chain is built from TRBV12-3 or TRBV12-4 and TRBJ1-5; no definite D call. This CDR3 has 13 residues. The DNA of the CDR3 is TGTGCCAGCCGTACGGGAAGCAATCAGTCCCAGCATTTT. It translates to CASRTGSNQSQHF.

J is TRBJ2-5 and V is TRBV24-1, with a tentative D call TRBD2 (6 bases). The V gene lost 5 bases and the J gene lost 1 base, with 13 bases spanning the gap. Germline V gene lookup returns CDR1 KGHDR and CDR2 SFDVKD. CDR3 length: 15 residues. The CDR3 loop is CATSAYRGTQETQYF. In DNA form, the CDR3 reads TGTGCCACCAGTGCCTACCGCGGGACCCAAGAGACCCAGTACTTC.

This clonotype was detected many times. This chain joins TRBV2 and TRBJ1-2; D remains ambiguous. The CDR3 has 14 residues. Trimming left V 3 bases short and J 5 bases short, with 13 bases between. Per germline, CDR1 SNHLY and CDR2 FYNNEI. CDR3 nucleotide sequence: TGTGCCAGCAGTGAGGACTCACTGGGGTATGGCTACACCTTC. Its protein is CASSEDSLGYGYTF. Drawing the rest from reference TRBV2 and TRBJ1-2, the complete variable domain is EPEVTQTPSHQVTQMGQEVILRCVPISNHLYFYWYRQILGQKVEFLVSFYNNEISEKSEIFDDQFSVERPDGSNFTLKIRSTKLEDSAMYFCASSEDSLGYGYTFGSGTRLTVV.

This clonotype was observed at least ten times. CDR3 nucleotide sequence: TGTGCCAGTACTAGACGGAGGGGAGATACGCAGTATTTT. Encoded protein: CASTRRRGDTQYF. J is TRBJ2-3 and V is TRBV2; TRBD2 might be the D (6 bases). The CDR3 loop spans 13 amino acids. Germline V CDR1 and CDR2: SNHLY, FYNNEI. V shed 9 bases and J shed 5 bases, with 15 bases lying between them.

This clonotype was seen more than once but under ten times. V and J are TRBV9 and TRBJ2-1; D is possibly TRBD2 (5 bases). This CDR3 region has 17 residues. V shed 4 bases and J shed 4 bases, with 21 bases lying between them. CDR1 and CDR2 from the germline V gene are SGDLS and YYNGEE. The CDR3 here is CASSTPIEGEEYNEQFF. The CDR3 DNA follows: TGTGCCAGCAGCACCCCGATTGAGGGAGAGGAGTACAATGAGCAGTTCTTC.

This clonotype occurred many times. This chain joins TRBV7-9 and TRBJ2-7, with D possibly being TRBD1 (5 bases). The germline CDR1 and CDR2 sequences are SEHNR and FQNEAQ (reference sequence). CDR3 size: 14 residues. With 5 bases removed from V and 2 bases from J, the gap between germline ends came to 13 bases. The CDR3 region is CASSLPGFPYEQYF. The CDR3 nucleotides read TGTGCCAGCAGCCTACCAGGGTTTCCCTACGAGCAGTACTTC.

This clonotype appeared many times. V usage is TRBV6-2 or TRBV6-3 and J usage is TRBJ2-3; the D gene is possibly TRBD2 (5 bases). Germline V gene data show CDR1 as MNHEY and CDR2 as SVGEGT. The CDR3 is 14 amino acids. Between the trimmed V and J ends, which lost 8 bases and 0 bases, there was a span of 12 bases. CDR3 nucleotides: TGTGCCAGCGGAAGAAGCGGTAGCACAGATACGCAGTATTTT. Amino acid sequence: CASGRSGSTDTQYF.

This clonotype was detected ten times or more. This chain connects TRBV2 to TRBJ1-3; a weak D match, TRBD1 (5 bases). This CDR3 spans 15 amino acids. Germline V lookup: CDR1 SNHLY, CDR2 FYNNEI. With 4 bases removed from V and 1 base from J, the gap between germline ends came to 11 bases. CDR3 region: CASSVGVYSGNTIYF. In nucleotides, the CDR3 is TGTGCCAGCAGTGTAGGGGTGTATTCTGGAAACACCATATATTTT.

This clonotype was seen many times. This chain connects TRBV6-6 to TRBJ2-1, with D perhaps matching TRBD1 or TRBD2 (5 bases each). Germline lookup yields CDR1 MNHNY and CDR2 SVGAGI (reference sequence). Trimming removed 0 bases at V and 0 bases at J, with 12 bases between. This CDR3 is 17 amino acids long. CDR3 bases: TGTGCCAGCAGTTACTCGGGGGTTCTGAGCTCCTACAATGAGCAGTTCTTC. It translates to CASSYSGVLSSYNEQFF.

There are many counts of this clonotype. The CDR3 sequence is CATSKDGGTSSYEQYF. CDR3 bases: TGTGCCACCAGCAAGGACGGCGGCACTAGCTCCTACGAGCAGTACTTC. The rearrangement uses TRBV15 and TRBJ2-7, with D maybe TRBD2 (5 bases). Germline V gives CDR1 LNHNV, CDR2 YYDKDF (reference sequence). The CDR3 contains 16 residues. V shed 4 bases and J shed 0 bases, with 16 bases lying between them.

Only one count was recorded for this clonotype. The chain recombines TRBV29-1 with TRBJ2-7, with D hard to call. CDR3 length: 11 amino acids. The V end was cut by 4 bases, the J end by 2 bases, with 6 bases between. Germline values: CDR1 SQVTM, CDR2 ANQGSEA. The CDR3 loop is CSVGSAYEQYF. The DNA of the CDR3 is TGCAGCGTTGGTTCAGCCTACGAGCAGTACTTC.

The gene calls are TRBV5-5 and TRBJ1-4, with 7 positions matching TRBD1. Germline loops: CDR1 SGHKS, CDR2 YYEKEE (reference sequence). V was pared by 2 bases and J by 8 bases, with 3 bases of the junction left unmatched. The CDR3 extends over 13 amino acids. CDR3 coding DNA: TGTGCCAGCAGCTTTCAGGACAGGGAAAAACTGTTTTTT. It is translated as CASSFQDREKLFF.

This clonotype was recorded many times. This chain connects TRBV7-3 to TRBJ2-1; D is perhaps TRBD1 (5 bases). The CDR3 contains 18 residues. V was shortened by 0 bases and J by 3 bases, with 18 bases between the two germline ends. Germline-derived CDR1 and CDR2 are SGHTA and FQGTGA. CDR3 DNA sequence: TGTGCCAGCAGCTTAACGGTGGGGCTCGGAACGGGCTACAATGAGCAGTTCTTC. Its protein product is CASSLTVGLGTGYNEQFF.

There are many counts of this clonotype. The V call is TRBV29-1, the J call TRBJ2-7; TRBD1 aligns across 8 bases. The CDR3 has 13 amino acids. CDR1 is SQVTM, CDR2 ANQGSEA, per germline. The ends lost 7 bases at V and 9 bases at J; junction bases unmatched: 14. The CDR3 spells CSASKRQGYVQYF. The CDR3 DNA is TGCAGCGCCTCTAAGAGACAGGGGTATGTGCAGTACTTC.

V and J are TRBV6-2 or TRBV6-3 and TRBJ2-7; 9 bases agree with TRBD2. J gave up 6 bases and V 5 bases, and 11 bases lay outside the gene matches. The CDR3 extends over 15 amino acids. Per the germline V gene, CDR1 is MNHEY and CDR2 is SVGEGT. In DNA, the CDR3 is TGTGCCAGCAGTACCCCCGGGACTAGCACCCGCGAGCAGTACTTC. This codes for CASSTPGTSTREQYF.

Ten or more counts support this clonotype. The rearrangement uses TRBV20-1 and TRBJ2-1; tentatively, D is TRBD2 (5 bases). This CDR3 region has 12 residues. Deletions cut 4 bases from V and 10 bases from J, with 14 bases between. From germline, CDR1 is DFQATT and CDR2 SNEGSKA (reference sequence). CDR3 coding DNA: TGCAGTGCTAAGTCTAGGGAGTTAGAGCAGTTCTTC. It yields the protein CSAKSRELEQFF.

The chain combines TRBV4-3 with TRBJ1-1, with a possible D match to TRBD1 (5 bases). Germline values: CDR1 LGHNA, CDR2 YSLEER. There are 14 residues in the CDR3. Trimming stripped 2 bases from V and 3 bases from J, with 10 bases between. CDR3 bases: TGCGCCAGCAGCCAACGTGGGGCTGACACTGAAGCTTTCTTT. Translation gives CASSQRGADTEAFF.

CDR3 region: CASSPPTGDENTGELFF. The CDR3 region has the DNA TGTGCCAGCTCACCCCCGACCGGTGATGAAAACACCGGGGAGCTGTTTTTT. The rearrangement links TRBV18 to TRBJ2-2; D uncertain. V dropped 3 bases and J dropped 2 bases, with 16 bases sitting between them. In germline, CDR1 is KGHSH, CDR2 LQKENI. CDR3 length: 17 residues. Full variable domain (rest looked up from reference TRBV18 and TRBJ2-2): NAGVMQNPRHLVRRRGQEARLRCSPMKGHSHVYWYRQLPEEGLKFMVYLQKENIIDESGMPKERFSAEFPKEGPSILRIQQVVRGDSAAYFCASSPPTGDENTGELFFGEGSRLTVL.

The CDR3 sequence is CASSVYISGGSADTQYF. For the CDR3, the DNA is TGCGCCAGCAGTGTTTATATTAGCGGGGGGTCGGCAGATACGCAGTATTTT. The chain is built from TRBV4-3 and TRBJ2-3; 10 bases line up with TRBD2. The CDR3 extends over 17 amino acids. V was pared by 6 bases and J by 4 bases, with 13 bases of the junction left unmatched. The V gene's germline CDR1 is LGHNA and CDR2 YSLEER.

This clonotype has just a few counts. The chain links TRBV15 to TRBJ1-2, with a possible D match to TRBD1 (6 bases). This CDR3 region has 13 residues. V dropped 5 bases and J dropped 8 bases, with 15 bases sitting between them. Germline-derived CDR1 and CDR2 are LNHNV and YYDKDF (reference sequence). The DNA of the CDR3 is TGTGCCACCAGCGGAGGACAGATTTCCGGCTACACCTTC. Amino acid sequence: CATSGGQISGYTF. The entire variable domain, with the rest obtained from reference TRBV15 and TRBJ1-2, is as follows: DAMVIQNPRYQVTQFGKPVTLSCSQTLNHNVMYWYQQKSSQAPKLLFHYYDKDFNNEADTPDNFQSRRPNTSFCFLDIRSPGLGDTAMYLCATSGGQISGYTFGSGTRLTVV.